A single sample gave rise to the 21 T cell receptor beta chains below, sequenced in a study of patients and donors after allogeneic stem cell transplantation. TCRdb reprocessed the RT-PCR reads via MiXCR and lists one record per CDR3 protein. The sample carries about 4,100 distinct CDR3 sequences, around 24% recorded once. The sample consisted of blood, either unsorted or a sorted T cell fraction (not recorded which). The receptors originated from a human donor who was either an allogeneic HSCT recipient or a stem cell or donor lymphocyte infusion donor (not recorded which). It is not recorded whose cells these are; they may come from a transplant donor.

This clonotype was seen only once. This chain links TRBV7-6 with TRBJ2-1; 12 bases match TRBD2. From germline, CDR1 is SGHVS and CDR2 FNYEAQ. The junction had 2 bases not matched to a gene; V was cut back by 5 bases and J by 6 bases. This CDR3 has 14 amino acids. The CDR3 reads CASSGLAGSNEQFF. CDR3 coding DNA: TGTGCCAGCAGCGGACTAGCGGGGTCCAATGAGCAGTTCTTC. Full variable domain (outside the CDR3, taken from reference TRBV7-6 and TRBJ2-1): GAGVSQSPRYKVTKRGQDVALRCDPISGHVSLYWYRQALGQGPEFLTYFNYEAQQDKSGLPNDRFSAERPEGSISTLTIQRTEQRDSAMYRCASSGLAGSNEQFFGPGTRLTVL.

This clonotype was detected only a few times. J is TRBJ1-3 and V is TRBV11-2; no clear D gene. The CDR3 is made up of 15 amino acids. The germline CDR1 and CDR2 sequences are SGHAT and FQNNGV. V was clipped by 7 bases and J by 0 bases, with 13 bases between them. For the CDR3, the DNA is TGTGCCAGCACCTATACAGAGAGCTCTGGAAACACCATATATTTT. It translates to CASTYTESSGNTIYF.

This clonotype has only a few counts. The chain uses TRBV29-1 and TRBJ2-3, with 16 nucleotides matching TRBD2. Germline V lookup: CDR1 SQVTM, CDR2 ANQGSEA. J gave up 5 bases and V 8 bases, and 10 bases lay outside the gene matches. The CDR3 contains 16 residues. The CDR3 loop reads CSTPGTSGRAVDTQYF. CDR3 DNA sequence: TGCAGCACACCCGGGACTAGCGGGAGGGCCGTAGATACGCAGTATTTT.

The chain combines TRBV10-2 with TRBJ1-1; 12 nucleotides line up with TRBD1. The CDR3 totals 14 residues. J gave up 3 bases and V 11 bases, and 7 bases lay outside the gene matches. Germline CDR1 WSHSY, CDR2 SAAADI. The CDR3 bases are TGCGCCGCCCGGGACAGGGGGCGGGACACTGAAGCTTTCTTT. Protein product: CAARDRGRDTEAFF.

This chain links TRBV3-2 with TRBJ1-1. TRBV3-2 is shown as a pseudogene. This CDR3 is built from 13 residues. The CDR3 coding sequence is TGTGCCAGCAGCCGAGCCTTGGGCACTGAAGCTTTCTTT. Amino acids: CASSRALGTEAFF.

Written as DNA, the CDR3 is TGTGCCAGCAGTCCTTCGGGGGAGACCCAGTACTTC. It encodes CASSPSGETQYF. The chain links TRBV7-9 to TRBJ2-5; the D gene is possibly TRBD2 (5 bases). CDR1 SEHNR and CDR2 FQNEAQ come from the germline V gene (reference sequence). Trimming took off 6 bases at V and 5 bases at J, with 10 bases between the two ends. CDR3 length: 12 residues. The full variable domain, completed using reference TRBV7-9 and TRBJ2-5, is DTGVSQNPRHKITKRGQNVTFRCDPISEHNRLYWYRQTLGQGPEFLTYFQNEAQLEKSRLLSDRFSAERPKGSFSTLEIQRTEQGDSAMYLCASSPSGETQYFGPGTRLLVL.

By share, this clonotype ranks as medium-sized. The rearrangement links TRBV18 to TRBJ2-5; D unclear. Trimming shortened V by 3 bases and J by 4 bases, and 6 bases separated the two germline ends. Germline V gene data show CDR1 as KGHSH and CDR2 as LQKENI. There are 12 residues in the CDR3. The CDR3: CASSPRGETQYF. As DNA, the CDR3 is TGTGCCAGCTCACCCCGCGGAGAGACCCAGTACTTC.

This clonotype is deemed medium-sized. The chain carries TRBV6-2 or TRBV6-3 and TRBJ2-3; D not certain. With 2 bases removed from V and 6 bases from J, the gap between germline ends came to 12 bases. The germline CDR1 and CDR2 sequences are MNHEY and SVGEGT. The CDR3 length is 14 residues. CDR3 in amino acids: CASSYLTRRDTQYF. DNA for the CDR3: TGTGCCAGCAGTTACCTGACCCGGCGGGATACGCAGTATTTT.

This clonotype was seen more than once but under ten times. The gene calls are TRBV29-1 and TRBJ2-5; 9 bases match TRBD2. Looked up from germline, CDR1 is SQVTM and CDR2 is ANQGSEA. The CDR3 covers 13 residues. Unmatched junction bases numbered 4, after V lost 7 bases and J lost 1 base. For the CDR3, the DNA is TGCAGCGCCAGGGGACTAGCCCAAGAGACCCAGTACTTC. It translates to CSARGLAQETQYF.

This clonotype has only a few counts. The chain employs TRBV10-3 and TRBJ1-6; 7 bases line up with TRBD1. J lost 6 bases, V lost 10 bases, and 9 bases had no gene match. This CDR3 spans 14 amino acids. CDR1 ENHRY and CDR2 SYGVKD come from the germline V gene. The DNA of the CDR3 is TGTGCCACCCTCGCAGACAGGGCTAATTCACCCCTCCACTTT. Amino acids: CATLADRANSPLHF.

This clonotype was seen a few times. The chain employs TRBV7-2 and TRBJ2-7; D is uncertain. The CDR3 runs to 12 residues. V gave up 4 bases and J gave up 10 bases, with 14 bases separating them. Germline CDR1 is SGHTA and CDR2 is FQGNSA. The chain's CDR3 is CASSSYESRQYF. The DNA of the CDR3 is TGTGCCAGCAGCTCCTACGAGTCCCGTCAGTACTTC.

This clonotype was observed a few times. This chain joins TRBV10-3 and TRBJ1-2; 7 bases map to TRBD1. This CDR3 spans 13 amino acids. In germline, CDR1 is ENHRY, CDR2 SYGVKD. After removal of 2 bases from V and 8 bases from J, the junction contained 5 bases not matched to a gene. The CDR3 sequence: CAISEDRDWGYTF. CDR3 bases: TGTGCCATCAGTGAGGACAGGGACTGGGGCTACACCTTC.

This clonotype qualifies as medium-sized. This CDR3 reads CASSLDPGSRETQYF. The CDR3 DNA follows: TGTGCCAGCAGCTTAGATCCGGGTTCACGGGAGACCCAGTACTTC. The gene calls are TRBV11-2 and TRBJ2-5; D is uncertain. The germline CDR1 and CDR2 sequences are SGHAT and FQNNGV. The CDR3 contains 15 residues. V was pared by 0 bases and J by 5 bases, with 13 bases between.

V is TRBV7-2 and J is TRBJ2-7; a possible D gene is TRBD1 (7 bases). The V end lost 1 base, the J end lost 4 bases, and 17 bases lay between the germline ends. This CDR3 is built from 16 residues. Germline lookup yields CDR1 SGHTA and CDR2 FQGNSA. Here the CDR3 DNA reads TGTGCCAGCAGCTTAGTCGGAGGGGGCGCGGTTTACGAGCAGTACTTC. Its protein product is CASSLVGGGAVYEQYF.

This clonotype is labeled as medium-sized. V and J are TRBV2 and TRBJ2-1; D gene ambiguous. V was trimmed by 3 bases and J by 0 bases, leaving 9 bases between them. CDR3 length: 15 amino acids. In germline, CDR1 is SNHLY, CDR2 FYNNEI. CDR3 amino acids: CASSDSLSSYNEQFF. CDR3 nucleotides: TGTGCCAGCAGTGACAGTCTGAGCTCCTACAATGAGCAGTTCTTC.

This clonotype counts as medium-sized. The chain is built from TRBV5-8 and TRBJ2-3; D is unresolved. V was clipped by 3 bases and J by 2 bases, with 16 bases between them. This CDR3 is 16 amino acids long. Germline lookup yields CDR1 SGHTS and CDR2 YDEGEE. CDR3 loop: CASSSRRQENTDTQYF. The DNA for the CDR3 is TGTGCCAGCAGCTCCCGGCGACAAGAAAACACAGATACGCAGTATTTT. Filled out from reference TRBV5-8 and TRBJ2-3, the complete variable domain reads EAGVTQSPTHLIKTRGQQATLRCSPISGHTSVYWYQQALGLGLQFLLWYDEGEERNRGNFPPRFSGRQFPNYSSELNVNALELEDSALYLCASSSRRQENTDTQYFGPGTRLTVL.

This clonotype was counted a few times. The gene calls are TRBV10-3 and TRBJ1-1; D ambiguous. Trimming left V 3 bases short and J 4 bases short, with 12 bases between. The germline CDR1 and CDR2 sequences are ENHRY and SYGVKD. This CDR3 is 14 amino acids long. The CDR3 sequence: CAISEIEEGTEAFF. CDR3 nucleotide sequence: TGTGCCATCAGTGAAATAGAGGAGGGCACTGAAGCTTTCTTT.

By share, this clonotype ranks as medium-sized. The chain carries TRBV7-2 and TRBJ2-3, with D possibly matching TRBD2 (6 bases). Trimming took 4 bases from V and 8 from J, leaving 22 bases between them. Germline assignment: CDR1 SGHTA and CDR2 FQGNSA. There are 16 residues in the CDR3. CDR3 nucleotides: TGTGCCAGCAGCTCTAGCAGCGGGCGAAGCTCTACTACGCAGTATTTT. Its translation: CASSSSSGRSSTTQYF.

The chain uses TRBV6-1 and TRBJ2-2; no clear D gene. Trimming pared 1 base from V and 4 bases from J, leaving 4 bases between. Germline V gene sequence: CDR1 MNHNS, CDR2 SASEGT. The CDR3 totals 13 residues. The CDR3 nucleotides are TGTGCCAGCAGTGAAGGGACCACCGGGGAGCTGTTTTTT. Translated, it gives CASSEGTTGELFF.

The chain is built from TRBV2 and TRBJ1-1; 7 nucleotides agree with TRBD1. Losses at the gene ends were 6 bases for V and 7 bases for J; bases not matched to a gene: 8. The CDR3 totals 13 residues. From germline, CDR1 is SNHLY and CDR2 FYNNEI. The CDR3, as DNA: TGTGCCAGCAGCGCAAACCGGGACAGTGAAGCTTTCTTT. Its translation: CASSANRDSEAFF.

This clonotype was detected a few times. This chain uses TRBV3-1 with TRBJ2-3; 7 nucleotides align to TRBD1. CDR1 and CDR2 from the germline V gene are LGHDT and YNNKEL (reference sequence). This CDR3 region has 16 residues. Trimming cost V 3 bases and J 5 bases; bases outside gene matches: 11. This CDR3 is CASSHGTEIGVDTQYF. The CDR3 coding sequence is TGTGCCAGCAGCCATGGGACAGAGATAGGGGTAGATACGCAGTATTTT.